One sample yielded the 13 T cell receptor beta chains listed below, sequenced in a study of T cell repertoires in cytomegalovirus infection. Antigen specificity for these receptors is unknown. TCRdb redid the calling of the reads with MiXCR, one entry per CDR3 protein. This table holds 370,000 or so distinct CDR3 sequences, 34% found once. Sequencing used cultured PBMCs, obtained from culture after CMV antigen stimulation. These receptors all stem from a human donor in good health (CMV status not recorded). Some clones in this sample may be carry-over from other donors' samples.

The rearrangement links TRBV12-3 or TRBV12-4 to TRBJ1-5; D unresolved. CDR3 size: 14 residues. Deletions cut 0 bases from V and 7 bases from J, with 10 bases between. The CDR3 loop is CASSLAGSRQPQHF. The CDR3, as DNA: TGTGCCAGCAGTTTAGCAGGGTCGCGCCAGCCCCAGCATTTT.

V usage is TRBV20-1 and J usage is TRBJ1-5; the D is unclear. This CDR3 spans 13 amino acids. Germline-derived CDR1 and CDR2 are DFQATT and SNEGSKA (reference sequence). V was cut by 3 bases and J by 3 bases, with 9 bases left in between. The chain's CDR3 is CSARQEPNQPQHF. The CDR3 DNA is TGCAGTGCTAGGCAGGAACCCAATCAGCCCCAGCATTTT.

J is TRBJ1-6 and V is TRBV2; D may be TRBD1 (6 bases). Germline loops: CDR1 SNHLY, CDR2 FYNNEI. The CDR3 is 12 amino acids. Trimming removed 5 bases from V and 10 bases from J, with 9 bases in between. The CDR3 region is CASSNRDSPLHF. The CDR3 DNA follows: TGTGCCAGCAGTAACAGGGACTCACCCCTCCACTTT.

This chain links TRBV6-6 with TRBJ2-1; no clear D gene. V was trimmed by 3 bases and J by 6 bases, leaving 12 bases between them. From germline, CDR1 is MNHNY and CDR2 SVGAGI (reference sequence). The CDR3 runs 14 residues. The CDR3 coding sequence is TGTGCCAGCAGTTATATCCGGACCGGCAATGAGCAGTTCTTC. This gives the protein CASSYIRTGNEQFF.

A few counts support this clonotype. V is TRBV4-3 and J is TRBJ2-2; D call uncertain. Trimming shortened V by 1 base and J by 5 bases, and 8 bases separated the two germline ends. In germline, CDR1 is LGHNA, CDR2 YSLEER. The CDR3 runs to 14 residues. In DNA form, the CDR3 reads TGCGCCAGCAGCCAAGGACTTCTTACCGGGGAGCTGTTTTTT. As protein: CASSQGLLTGELFF.

This clonotype was observed many times. The chain combines TRBV6-1 with TRBJ1-4; D uncertain. Trimming shortened V by 6 bases and J by 5 bases, and 16 bases separated the two germline ends. The CDR3 runs to 15 residues. Germline CDR1 reads MNHNS; CDR2 reads SASEGT. CDR3 DNA: TGTGCCAGCAGAAGCAACAGCTTAGTAAATGAAAAACTGTTTTTT. Protein sequence: CASRSNSLVNEKLFF.

In its sample, this clonotype was seen a few times. The V and J genes are TRBV28 and TRBJ2-1; 9 bases are a match to TRBD2. Germline CDR1 and CDR2: MDHEN and SYDVKM. The J segment lost 7 bases and the V segment lost 2 bases, leaving 15 bases of the junction unmatched. The CDR3 consists of 18 residues. The CDR3 sequence is CASSLGGGWREGRNEQFF. CDR3 DNA: TGTGCCAGCAGTTTAGGGGGAGGATGGCGGGAGGGCCGGAATGAGCAGTTCTTC.

The genes are TRBV6-6 and TRBJ1-2; TRBD1 might be the D (5 bases). This CDR3 has 16 amino acids. CDR1 and CDR2 from the germline V gene are MNHNY and SVGAGI (reference sequence). Trimming left V 2 bases short and J 4 bases short, with 17 bases between. The CDR3, as DNA: TGTGCCAGCAGTTACAGGGGCCTGGCCCCTTTCTATGGCTACACCTTC. This translates into CASSYRGLAPFYGYTF.

In this sample, this clonotype turned up a few times. The chain employs TRBV6-1 and TRBJ2-7; 9 nucleotides match TRBD2. The germline CDR1 and CDR2 sequences are MNHNS and SASEGT. After removal of 5 bases from V and 0 bases from J, the junction contained 8 bases not matched to a gene. This CDR3 is 16 amino acids long. CDR3 coding DNA: TGTGCCAGCAGTTCAGCGGGAGGACGGAGCTCCTACGAGCAGTACGTC. Encoded protein: CASSSAGGRSSYEQYV.

This clonotype was detected only a few times. V gene TRBV20-1 combines with J gene TRBJ2-7; 8 nucleotides line up with TRBD2. The CDR3 spans 15 residues. The trim removed 2 bases at V and 3 bases at J, leaving 9 bases unmatched. From germline, CDR1 is DFQATT and CDR2 SNEGSKA (reference sequence). The CDR3 protein is CSARYAGGGVYEQYF. The CDR3 nucleotides read TGCAGTGCTAGATACGCGGGGGGAGGGGTCTACGAGCAGTACTTC.

Remarks on this clonotype: The junction differs from germline at one of its ends, possibly a read error. J is TRBJ2-4 and V is TRBV7-2; D might be TRBD1 (5 bases). The CDR3 runs to 13 residues. CDR1 is SGHTA and CDR2 is FQGNSA in the germline V gene. The CDR3 nucleotides read TGTGCCAGCAGCTTAGCGATAACCAACAGGATCTTCTTC. Translating gives CASSLAITNRIFF. The whole variable domain, remainder taken from reference TRBV7-2 and TRBJ2-4, is GAGVSQSPSNKVTEKGKDVELRCDPISGHTALYWYRQSLGQGLEFLIYFQGNSAPDKSGLPSDRFSAERTGGSVSTLTIQRTQQEDSAVYLCASSLAITNRIFFGAGTRLSVL.

This rearrangement joins TRBV6-6 to TRBJ1-1; D is undetermined. Germline CDR1 and CDR2: MNHNY and SVGAGI (reference sequence). Trimming removed 4 bases from V and 1 base from J, with 10 bases in between. The length of the CDR3 is 14 residues. The CDR3 sequence: CASSSPGENTEAFF. The CDR3 DNA reads TGTGCCAGCAGTTCCCCGGGAGAGAACACTGAAGCTTTCTTT.

The sample holds a few counts of this clonotype. The chain combines TRBV7-2 with TRBJ1-6; possible D gene TRBD1, 5 bases. The CDR3 extends over 16 amino acids. Germline V gene lookup returns CDR1 SGHTA and CDR2 FQGNSA. With 2 bases removed from V and 6 bases from J, the gap between germline ends came to 14 bases. Here the CDR3 DNA reads TGTGCCAGCAGCTTAAATAGACAGATCAGTAATTCACCCCTCCACTTT. Protein: CASSLNRQISNSPLHF.